The sequence of this T cell receptor (beta chain) was determined in a study of early stage breast cancer tumors. Trimming took 1 base from V and 5 from J, leaving 17 bases between them. Germline CDR1 SGHVS, CDR2 FQNEAQ. The CDR3 consists of 16 residues. Sequencing was performed with immunoSEQ multiplex PCR; in TCRdb, only in-frame clones are kept and a portion is missing. The sample consists of some 20,000 clones, around 82% of them appearing once. The sequencing input was blood. The sequence was collected from a person aged 65 to 85 with breast cancer. The genes are TRBV7-8 and TRBJ2-5, with a possible D match to TRBD2 (6 bases). The CDR3 here is CASSLEVDYPAETQYF. CDR3 coding DNA: TGTGCCAGCAGCTTAGAAGTGGACTACCCCGCCGAGACCCAGTACTTC.